This T cell receptor (beta chain) was captured in a study of CD8+ T cells in alopecia areata (dated by TCRdb to the late 2010s). For the study in its entirety: To study T cell clonal expansion in alopecia areata, the researchers applied high-throughput TCRbeta sequencing to both the C3H/HeJ mouse model and human patients. Scalp tissue and sorted CD4+ and CD8+ peripheral blood T cells from patchy and totalis/universalis alopecia areata patients and from healthy controls were covered by human TCRbeta sequencing. Clonality in the scalp was compared among normal scalp (n=4), patchy alopecia areata scalp (n=8), and alopecia totalis/universalis scalp (n=8). The RNA source kit depended on sample type: the PAXgene miRNA kit for fixed scalp, the miRNeasy kit for PBMCs, and the RNeasy kit for mouse skin. TCRbeta CDR3 regions were amplified by immunoSEQ multiplex PCR using 35 Vbeta forward and 13 Jbeta reverse primers. General study outcomes and caveats: Unlike mouse skin, which is dominated by gammadelta T cells, normal human skin has resident alphabeta T cells that are also sequenced, and this complicates analysis of the scalp TCR repertoire. Compared with normal scalp, lesional scalp, particularly in alopecia totalis/universalis, had higher clonality and more expanded CD8+ clones, which suggests antigenic drive. Shared TCR sequences between patients were less evident than in mice, which may be partly attributable to HLA diversity in the patient population.

This clone was detected only a few times. What this receptor recognizes is not known. One base away there is no much larger clone; base qualities are not given. After PBMCs were isolated by density centrifugation and stained for CD3, CD4 and CD8, a FACSAria was used to sort CD4+ and CD8+ T cells. Unaffected controls provided scalp biopsies and blood samples. V loses 7 bases, J loses 3 bases, and the germline ends lie 21 bases apart. Its CDR3 holds 16 amino acids, cysteine through phenylalanine. Only CDR3 DNA remains: 48 bases, in frame from the first base. In the germline V gene (reference sequence), CDR1 corresponds to SEHNR and CDR2 to FQNEAQ. Library preparation used the immunoSEQ multiplex PCR assay. To provide template for TCR sequencing, every sample had RNA extracted and reverse transcribed into cDNA. First-strand cDNA was synthesized with SuperScript III using a 2:1 mix of oligo-dT and random hexamers. A synthetic immune receptor repertoire was used to measure amplification bias, and any remaining bias was corrected computationally. Turning to the authors' computational methods: Raw reads were preprocessed for error removal, and CDR3 was defined according to IMGT conventions as running from the conserved cysteine to phenylalanine. Clonality was computed by normalizing Shannon entropy by log2 of the number of productive unique TCRs and subtracting the result from 1. Whether each scalp clone was CD4 or CD8 was inferred by checking scalp TCRbeta sequences against the CD4 and CD8 repertoires from sorted blood. TCRdb re-hosts the immuneACCESS table, in-frame sequences only. Its copies lack some clones; in the studies checked, an unresolved V gene accounts for under half of them, and the cause for the rest is not known. V and J calls and clone size are given by that table; D and trimming were obtained from the DNA. This sample has some 200,000 clones in its table, and around 50% of those were observed once. The top ten constitute roughly 5.3% of the sample.

The sequenced sample was CD8+ T cells sorted from blood. The sequence links TRBV7-9 to TRBJ1-2; possibly the D gene is TRBD1, per 6 matching bases. This clonotype originated in a human donor in good health. The DNA sequence reads TGTGCCAGCACGTTCTCACAGGGAAGGCCCCACTATGGCTACACCTTC. This is translated as CASTFSQGRPHYGYTF. Extended through the reference TRBV7-9 and TRBJ1-2 proteins, this CDR3 yields the full variable domain: DTGVSQNPRHKITKRGQNVTFRCDPISEHNRLYWYRQTLGQGPEFLTYFQNEAQLEKSRLLSDRFSAERPKGSFSTLEIQRTEQGDSAMYLCASTFSQGRPHYGYTFGSGTRLTVV.